The rows below give T cell receptor beta chains drawn from one sample of a study of human T cells and chemical hapten exposure. TCRdb called the RACE reads again in MiXCR, with one record for every CDR3 protein. The sample carries more than 150,000 distinct CDR3 sequences, approximately 31% recorded once. Sequencing used whole blood, obtained in connection with sensitization to the hapten diphenylcyclopropenone (DPC). These receptors were taken from a woman aged 25 to 45 with alopecia areata. Some clones in this sample may be carry-over from other donors' samples. Both conserved end residues are part of each CDR3. Each record gives: CDR3 DNA, CDR3 protein, D gene, J gene, clone size, V gene. A D gene is named only where the DNA matches it firmly. Clone size appears in some rows only: once, few, many, or a class for an expanded clone.

DNA: TGTGCCACTAGACGACAGGGCGAGAACACTGAAGCTTTCTTT
CDR3: CATRRQGENTEAFF
D: TRBD1
J: TRBJ1-1
size: many
V: TRBV10-3

DNA: TGCGCCAGCAGCCTGGAAGAGACTAGCGGTTCCTACAATGAGCAGTTCTTC
CDR3: CASSLEETSGSYNEQFF
D: TRBD2
J: TRBJ2-1
size: NA
V: TRBV5-1

DNA: TGTGCCAGCAGTCCTGGGGAGGGAGGCTACAATGAGCAGTTCTTC
CDR3: CASSPGEGGYNEQFF
D: TRBD2
J: TRBJ2-1
size: NA
V: TRBV12-3/TRBV12-4

DNA: TGTGCCAGCAGCCGCGCGACAGGGGGTGGAAAGGATGAGCAGTTCTTC
CDR3: CASSRATGGGKDEQFF
D: TRBD1
J: TRBJ2-1
size: NA
V: TRBV28

DNA: TGTGCCAGCAGCTTGCCGCCACTAGCGGGGGGTGAGCAGTTCTTC
CDR3: CASSLPPLAGGEQFF
D: TRBD2
J: TRBJ2-1
size: NA
V: TRBV5-5

DNA: TGTGCCAGCAGCAGCCAGAGGTACGAGCAGTACTTC
CDR3: CASSSQRYEQYF
D: NA
J: TRBJ2-7
size: NA
V: TRBV7-8

DNA: TGTGCCAGCAGTGACTCAGTCTGGGCAGTCGACGAGCAGTACTTC
CDR3: CASSDSVWAVDEQYF
D: NA
J: TRBJ2-7
size: NA
V: TRBV28

DNA: TGTGCCAGCAGTTCTGGACAGGGTGGTAATGAAAAACTGTTTTTT
CDR3: CASSSGQGGNEKLFF
D: TRBD1
J: TRBJ1-4
size: few
V: TRBV7-9

DNA: TGTGCCAGCAGCTTTTCGGGCCGGAAAGAGAGCTACACCTTC
CDR3: CASSFSGRKESYTF
D: NA
J: TRBJ1-2
size: few
V: TRBV5-4

DNA: TGCAGCGTTCGAAACACTGAAGCTTTCTTT
CDR3: CSVRNTEAFF
D: NA
J: TRBJ1-1
size: few
V: TRBV29-1

DNA: TGTGCCAGCAGCGTAGCCCCGGACACGAACACCGGGGAGCTGTTTTTT
CDR3: CASSVAPDTNTGELFF
D: NA
J: TRBJ2-2
size: NA
V: TRBV9

DNA: TGCAGTGCTGTCCCCGGGACAGGGGGCTCTCAGCCCCAGCATTTT
CDR3: CSAVPGTGGSQPQHF
D: TRBD1
J: TRBJ1-5
size: NA
V: TRBV20-1

DNA: TGCAGCGCCGTAGCGGGATCTAGCACAGATACGCAGTATTTT
CDR3: CSAVAGSSTDTQYF
D: TRBD2
J: TRBJ2-3
size: few
V: TRBV29-1

DNA: TGTGCCAGCAGCCACGGGGACTCCGAGCAGCCCCAGCATTTT
CDR3: CASSHGDSEQPQHF
D: NA
J: TRBJ1-5
size: NA
V: TRBV7-8

DNA: TGTGCCAGCAGTTTTACAGGGGGCTCAAATCAGCCCCAGCATTTT
CDR3: CASSFTGGSNQPQHF
D: TRBD1
J: TRBJ1-5
size: NA
V: TRBV12-3/TRBV12-4

DNA: TGTGCCAGCACCAGTCTCTCTGGGAGGCATGGGGCCAACGTCCTGACTTTC
CDR3: CASTSLSGRHGANVLTF
D: NA
J: TRBJ2-6
size: NA
V: TRBV28

DNA: TGTGCCAGCACCCTGGACAGCATGAACACTGAAGCTTTCTTT
CDR3: CASTLDSMNTEAFF
D: NA
J: TRBJ1-1
size: NA
V: TRBV6-1

DNA: TGTGCCAGCAGTGGGGGACGGATCACTGAAGCTTTCTTT
CDR3: CASSGGRITEAFF
D: NA
J: TRBJ1-1
size: few
V: TRBV6-2/TRBV6-3

DNA: TGTGCCAGCAGTGACATCTATAGCTCCTACAATGAGCAGTTCTTC
CDR3: CASSDIYSSYNEQFF
D: NA
J: TRBJ2-1
size: few
V: TRBV2

DNA: TGTGCCAGCAGTTTAGTCGCTAGCGGAACAGATACGCAGTATTTT
CDR3: CASSLVASGTDTQYF
D: TRBD2
J: TRBJ2-3
size: NA
V: TRBV27

DNA: TGTGCCAGCAGTTTTTTGAATACTAACTATAGCTACACCTTC
CDR3: CASSFLNTNYSYTF
D: NA
J: TRBJ1-2
size: NA
V: TRBV27

DNA: TGCAGCGTTGAAGAGGGGGGCTCTGGCACTGAAGCTTTCTTT
CDR3: CSVEEGGSGTEAFF
D: NA
J: TRBJ1-1
size: NA
V: TRBV29-1

DNA: TGTGCCAGCAGTTCTCCGTCGGTCGTCCAGCCCCAGCATTTT
CDR3: CASSSPSVVQPQHF
D: NA
J: TRBJ1-5
size: NA
V: TRBV28

DNA: TGTGCCAGCAGTTTGTTGGTGGGGGAGCTGTTTTTT
CDR3: CASSLLVGELFF
D: NA
J: TRBJ2-2
size: many
V: TRBV28

DNA: TGCGCCAGCAGCTTGGATAGCGGGTCTAGGTACAATGAGCAGTTCTTC
CDR3: CASSLDSGSRYNEQFF
D: TRBD2
J: TRBJ2-1
size: NA
V: TRBV5-1

DNA: TGCGCCAGCAGCCAAATCAGGGGGCGGTCCACCGGGGAGCTGTTTTTT
CDR3: CASSQIRGRSTGELFF
D: TRBD1
J: TRBJ2-2
size: few
V: TRBV4-3

DNA: TGCGCCAGCAGCTTGGGGGCAGCTATATTCAGCGTCCTGACTTTC
CDR3: CASSLGAAIFSVLTF
D: NA
J: TRBJ2-6
size: few
V: TRBV5-1

DNA: TGCGCCAGCAGCACACGGGAGGGCCCCTACAATGAGCAGTTCTTC
CDR3: CASSTREGPYNEQFF
D: TRBD2
J: TRBJ2-1
size: NA
V: TRBV5-1

DNA: TGTGCCAGCTCACCTTCCGCGGACATGAACACTGAAGCTTTCTTT
CDR3: CASSPSADMNTEAFF
D: NA
J: TRBJ1-1
size: NA
V: TRBV18

DNA: TGTGCCATCAAGGACACATCGGTGGCCGATACGCAGTATTTT
CDR3: CAIKDTSVADTQYF
D: NA
J: TRBJ2-3
size: few
V: TRBV10-3

DNA: TGCAGCGTCGGTAGGACTAGCGGGATCACAGATACGCAGTATTTT
CDR3: CSVGRTSGITDTQYF
D: TRBD2
J: TRBJ2-3
size: few
V: TRBV29-1

DNA: TGCGCCAGCAGCTTGGCCTCGTTGAACACTGAAGCTTTCTTT
CDR3: CASSLASLNTEAFF
D: NA
J: TRBJ1-1
size: NA
V: TRBV5-1

DNA: TGCGCCAGCAGCCAAGGGCAGGGCCGGGAGCAGTACTTC
CDR3: CASSQGQGREQYF
D: NA
J: TRBJ2-7
size: NA
V: TRBV4-1

DNA: TGTGCCAGCTCCCCTCCGGGACAGGGGGCTGAGAGCGAGCAGTACTTC
CDR3: CASSPPGQGAESEQYF
D: TRBD1
J: TRBJ2-7
size: NA
V: TRBV18

DNA: TGTGCCAGCAGTTTAACCTCAGGGGCCGGGGAGCTGTTTTTT
CDR3: CASSLTSGAGELFF
D: NA
J: TRBJ2-2
size: few
V: TRBV28

DNA: TGCAGCGGCCGTCCCCCAGGGGGATACGATGAGCAGTTCTTC
CDR3: CSGRPPGGYDEQFF
D: TRBD1
J: TRBJ2-1
size: NA
V: TRBV29-1

DNA: TGTGCCAGTAGAAGGGAGTTTGCCGGGGAGCTGTTTTTT
CDR3: CASRREFAGELFF
D: NA
J: TRBJ2-2
size: NA
V: TRBV2

DNA: TGTGCCAGCAGCCGCGAGGCCGTCCAGGACTATGGCTACACCTTC
CDR3: CASSREAVQDYGYTF
D: NA
J: TRBJ1-2
size: NA
V: TRBV7-2

DNA: TGTGCCAGCAGATCACAGGGTTTAGGACAGCCCCAGCATTTT
CDR3: CASRSQGLGQPQHF
D: NA
J: TRBJ1-5
size: NA
V: TRBV6-5

DNA: TGTGCCAGCAGTCCCTCCGGGACCGCACGCGAGCAGTACTTC
CDR3: CASSPSGTAREQYF
D: NA
J: TRBJ2-7
size: NA
V: TRBV28

DNA: TGCAGTGCTAGAGATGCGGGATCTAGCACAGATACGCAGTATTTT
CDR3: CSARDAGSSTDTQYF
D: NA
J: TRBJ2-3
size: few
V: TRBV20-1

DNA: TGTGCCAGCAGCTCCCTTAGGGGGGACGAGCAGTACTTC
CDR3: CASSSLRGDEQYF
D: NA
J: TRBJ2-7
size: NA
V: TRBV7-2

DNA: TGTGCCAGCAGCTCAGCGTGGGCGGGCACAGATACGCAGTATTTT
CDR3: CASSSAWAGTDTQYF
D: NA
J: TRBJ2-3
size: NA
V: TRBV7-9